This entry lists 24 T cell receptor beta chains sequenced from one sample in a study of response to subunit inactivated influenza vaccine. TCRdb fed the RT-PCR reads into MiXCR, producing one record per CDR3 protein. The sample yields 300,000 to 350,000 distinct CDR3 sequences, roughly 22% seen once. The sample consisted of PBMCs from blood, taken about 19 months after vaccination. Receptor source: a man in his fifties or sixties who received an inactivated influenza vaccine.

This clonotype was observed a handful of times. V usage is TRBV12-3 or TRBV12-4 and J usage is TRBJ1-1; 7 positions agree with TRBD1. V trimming: 3 bases; J trimming: 5 bases; junction bases outside the gene matches: 6. CDR3 size: 14 residues. The CDR3 sequence: CASSFLDRETEAFF. The CDR3, as DNA: TGTGCCAGCAGTTTCTTAGACAGGGAAACTGAAGCTTTCTTT.

This clonotype was counted at least ten times. The rearrangement uses TRBV10-3 and TRBJ1-4; D not resolved. This CDR3 is 14 amino acids long. Trimming stripped 0 bases from V and 8 bases from J, with 10 bases between. Germline assignment: CDR1 ENHRY and CDR2 SYGVKD. CDR3 residues: CAISESENREKLFF. The CDR3 nucleotides read TGTGCCATCAGTGAGTCCGAAAACAGAGAAAAACTGTTTTTT.

V usage is TRBV5-1 and J usage is TRBJ2-3; D is undetermined. Germline lookup yields CDR1 SGHRS and CDR2 YFSETQ. The CDR3 loop spans 15 amino acids. Between the trimmed V and J ends, which lost 0 bases and 2 bases, there was a span of 10 bases. The chain's CDR3 is CASSLVATLTDTQYF. Written as DNA, the CDR3 is TGCGCCAGCAGCTTGGTCGCTACCCTCACAGATACGCAGTATTTT.

This clonotype was picked up a small number of times. The rearrangement joins TRBV27 to TRBJ2-3, with D possibly matching TRBD2 (5 bases). Trimming stripped 6 bases from V and 0 bases from J, with 13 bases between. Germline CDR1 is MNHEY and CDR2 is SMNVEV (reference sequence). CDR3 length equals 15 residues. Here the CDR3 DNA reads TGTGCCAGCAGCCTTAGCGCTTCTAGCACAGATACGCAGTATTTT. Residues: CASSLSASSTDTQYF.

This clonotype was seen only a few times. The genes are TRBV7-6 and TRBJ2-3; no clear D gene. Germline V gene data show CDR1 as SGHVS and CDR2 as FNYEAQ. The CDR3 has 14 amino acids. V was trimmed by 4 bases and J by 5 bases, leaving 13 bases between them. This CDR3 is CASSSKDRVDTQYF. CDR3 nucleotide sequence: TGTGCCAGCAGCTCGAAAGACCGGGTAGATACGCAGTATTTT.

This clonotype was counted a single time. This chain links TRBV10-3 with TRBJ1-1, with 8 bases identical to TRBD1. Germline V gene lookup returns CDR1 ENHRY and CDR2 SYGVKD. The ends lost 5 bases at V and 4 bases at J; junction bases unmatched: 6. The CDR3 runs to 14 residues. The CDR3 loop reads CAISSGQGLTEAFF. In DNA, the CDR3 is TGTGCCATCAGTTCAGGACAGGGCCTCACTGAAGCTTTCTTT.

The chain joins TRBV9 to TRBJ2-3, with D uncertain. The germline gives CDR1 SGDLS, CDR2 YYNGEE. The CDR3 is 15 amino acids. V lost 0 bases and J 2 bases, leaving 10 bases between the germline ends. CDR3 region: CASSVAAGITDTQYF. The CDR3 region has the DNA TGTGCCAGCAGCGTAGCGGCAGGAATCACAGATACGCAGTATTTT.

The V and J genes are TRBV4-2 and TRBJ1-1; 7 positions match TRBD1. J gave up 0 bases and V 2 bases, and 3 bases lay outside the gene matches. The CDR3 is 15 amino acids. The germline gives CDR1 LGHNA, CDR2 YNFKEQ. The CDR3 DNA follows: TGTGCCAGCAGCCAACACGACAGGGTGAACACTGAAGCTTTCTTT. It specifies CASSQHDRVNTEAFF.

V is TRBV15 and J is TRBJ1-4; D possibly corresponds to TRBD1 (5 bases). This CDR3 spans 15 amino acids. From germline, CDR1 is LNHNV and CDR2 YYDKDF (reference sequence). Trimming removed 0 bases at V and 6 bases at J, with 11 bases between. CDR3 DNA: TGTGCCACCAGCAGAGATGGGGCCAGTCATGAAAAACTGTTTTTT. It specifies CATSRDGASHEKLFF.

The rearrangement uses TRBV5-1 and TRBJ1-1, with D possibly matching TRBD1 (5 bases). CDR1 SGHRS and CDR2 YFSETQ come from the germline V gene. V dropped 2 bases and J dropped 0 bases, with 17 bases sitting between them. This CDR3 is 17 amino acids long. Here the CDR3 reads CASSFGGVLSVNTEAFF. The CDR3 nucleotides read TGCGCCAGCAGCTTTGGAGGGGTTTTGAGTGTGAACACTGAAGCTTTCTTT.

The genes are TRBV5-1 and TRBJ2-5; possible D gene TRBD1, 6 bases. V lost 2 bases and J lost 5, with 13 bases in between. The CDR3 loop spans 14 amino acids. Germline CDR1 is SGHRS and CDR2 is YFSETQ. CDR3 DNA sequence: TGCGCCAGCAGCTTACAGGGTAGAGGGGAGACCCAGTACTTC. It specifies CASSLQGRGETQYF. Together with reference TRBV5-1 and TRBJ2-5, the CDR3 gives the full variable domain: KAGVTQTPRYLIKTRGQQVTLSCSPISGHRSVSWYQQTPGQGLQFLFEYFSETQRNKGNFPGRFSGRQFSNSRSEMNVSTLELGDSALYLCASSLQGRGETQYFGPGTRLLVL.

V and J are TRBV7-2 and TRBJ1-5, with D tentatively TRBD1 (5 bases). Germline CDR1 SGHTA, CDR2 FQGNSA. Between the trimmed V and J ends, which lost 1 base and 4 bases, there was a span of 14 bases. The CDR3 has 16 residues. As DNA, the CDR3 is TGTGCCAGCAGCTTAGTAACGGGGAACAGGAATCAGCCCCAGCATTTT. Amino acids: CASSLVTGNRNQPQHF. Drawing the rest from reference TRBV7-2 and TRBJ1-5, the complete variable domain is GAGVSQSPSNKVTEKGKDVELRCDPISGHTALYWYRQSLGQGLEFLIYFQGNSAPDKSGLPSDRFSAERTGGSVSTLTIQRTQQEDSAVYLCASSLVTGNRNQPQHFGDGTRLSIL.

The V call is TRBV6-1, the J call TRBJ2-1; 9 nucleotides align to TRBD1. The junction had 8 bases not matched to a gene; V was cut back by 6 bases and J by 8 bases. CDR3 length: 14 residues. Germline V gene lookup returns CDR1 MNHNS and CDR2 SASEGT. The CDR3 loop is CASSEYRGRDEQFF. As DNA, the CDR3 is TGTGCCAGCAGCGAATACAGGGGGCGGGATGAGCAGTTCTTC.

CDR3 in amino acids: CASSYGVNYGYTF. The CDR3 region has the DNA TGTGCCAGCAGTTACGGGGTTAACTATGGCTACACCTTC. The chain employs TRBV6-5 and TRBJ1-2, with D unclear. This CDR3 is 13 amino acids long. Germline V gene sequence: CDR1 MNHEY, CDR2 SVGAGI. V was shortened by 2 bases and J by 1 base, with 5 bases between the two germline ends.

This clonotype occurred many times. This chain connects TRBV2 to TRBJ1-2; D unclear. Per germline, CDR1 SNHLY and CDR2 FYNNEI. V gave up 2 bases and J gave up 1 base, with 5 bases separating them. This CDR3 has 13 amino acids. The CDR3 DNA sequence: TGTGCCAGCAGTGAACAATATAACTATGGCTACACCTTC. It translates to CASSEQYNYGYTF. Looking up the rest from reference TRBV2 and TRBJ1-2 gives the full variable domain: EPEVTQTPSHQVTQMGQEVILRCVPISNHLYFYWYRQILGQKVEFLVSFYNNEISEKSEIFDDQFSVERPDGSNFTLKIRSTKLEDSAMYFCASSEQYNYGYTFGSGTRLTVV.

This clonotype was counted only a few times. V usage is TRBV25-1 and J usage is TRBJ2-1; TRBD2 might be the D (5 bases). The V end was cut by 6 bases, the J end by 7 bases, with 16 bases between. Germline CDR1 is MGHDK and CDR2 is SYGVNS. CDR3 size: 14 residues. CDR3 region: CASRPTRGWNEQFF. CDR3 DNA sequence: TGTGCCAGCAGACCCACTAGAGGGTGGAATGAGCAGTTCTTC.

V usage is TRBV5-1 and J usage is TRBJ2-3, with D unresolved. Trimming took off 2 bases at V and 0 bases at J, with 10 bases between the two ends. The CDR3 is 15 amino acids. The germline V gene encodes CDR1 SGHRS and CDR2 YFSETQ. Here the CDR3 DNA reads TGCGCCAGCAGCTTTGTGGGTTTTAGCACAGATACGCAGTATTTT. Its protein product is CASSFVGFSTDTQYF.

At least ten counts were recorded for this clonotype. The chain employs TRBV24-1 and TRBJ2-5, with 11 bases lining up with TRBD2. This CDR3 region has 13 residues. V gave up 6 bases and J gave up 7 bases; unmatched junction bases: 3. The germline V gene encodes CDR1 KGHDR and CDR2 SFDVKD. The CDR3 sequence is CATSTSGGSTQYF. The DNA of the CDR3 is TGTGCCACCAGTACTAGCGGGGGTTCGACCCAGTACTTC.

This clonotype was observed a few times. This sequence joins TRBV6-1 and TRBJ1-1; 7 positions match TRBD1. The CDR3 is made up of 14 amino acids. The germline V gene has CDR1 MNHNS and CDR2 SASEGT. V was clipped by 6 bases and J by 1 base; unmatched bases: 5. CDR3 in DNA: TGTGCCAGCAGGCGGACAGGTTCGAACACTGAAGCTTTCTTT. It yields the protein CASRRTGSNTEAFF.

This clonotype showed up just a few times. The chain is built from TRBV10-3 and TRBJ2-3; 9 bases map to TRBD2. Germline lookup yields CDR1 ENHRY and CDR2 SYGVKD. The CDR3 has 15 amino acids. J was trimmed by 0 bases and V by 10 bases; bases with no gene match: 8. CDR3 amino acids: CATHPAGGSTDTQYF. In nucleotides, the CDR3 is TGTGCCACCCACCCAGCGGGGGGAAGCACAGATACGCAGTATTTT.

This clonotype was counted a few times. The chain joins TRBV7-9 to TRBJ1-2, with a weak D call TRBD1 (5 bases). Germline values: CDR1 SEHNR, CDR2 FQNEAQ (reference sequence). Trimming stripped 0 bases from V and 6 bases from J, with 11 bases between. The CDR3 runs 14 residues. Here the CDR3 reads CASSLAFAGDGYTF. Here the CDR3 DNA reads TGTGCCAGCAGCTTAGCGTTCGCGGGGGATGGCTACACCTTC.

The chain recombines TRBV28 with TRBJ2-5; the D gene is possibly TRBD2 (5 bases). This CDR3 is 15 amino acids long. Trimming took 4 bases from V and 4 from J, leaving 16 bases between them. Germline-derived CDR1 and CDR2 are MDHEN and SYDVKM. CDR3: CASSWAGVDGETQYF. Here the CDR3 DNA reads TGTGCCAGCAGTTGGGCCGGGGTGGATGGAGAGACCCAGTACTTC.

The gene calls are TRBV12-3 or TRBV12-4 and TRBJ2-7; TRBD1 aligns across 9 bases. V was clipped by 5 bases and J by 3 bases; unmatched bases: 5. CDR3 length: 14 amino acids. The CDR3 protein is CASSTRQGGYEQYF. CDR3 nucleotide sequence: TGTGCCAGCAGTACTAGACAGGGGGGCTACGAGCAGTACTTC.

This clonotype was recorded a few times. The rearrangement joins TRBV2 to TRBJ1-1, with a weak D call TRBD1 (6 bases). V lost 8 bases, J lost 1 base, and 14 bases lay in between. The CDR3 loop spans 14 amino acids. CDR1 is SNHLY and CDR2 is FYNNEI in the germline V gene. CDR3 sequence: CASGVQGGNTEAFF. The CDR3 coding sequence is TGTGCCAGCGGAGTACAGGGTGGGAACACTGAAGCTTTCTTT.